The rows below give T cell receptor beta chains drawn from one sample of a study of shared clonotypes between healthy human individuals. Some clones are missing from TCRdb's copy, which holds only in-frame ones; the method was immunoSEQ multiplex PCR. The sample comprises about 700,000 clones, approximately 74% of which are singletons, and approximately 1.8% rests with the top ten. The sample comprised memory CD4+ T cells sorted from blood. The receptors come from a woman aged 30 to 39 in good health. Each CDR3 is given with its conserved first and last residue. Fields, in order: clone size, J gene, CDR3 length, D gene, V gene, CDR3 DNA, CDR3 protein. D genes are given only for firm matches. Expanded clones are given a class, and other clones once, few, many or no size at all.

NA TRBJ2-5 15 TRBD2 TRBV5-1 TGCGCCAGCAGCTGGAGTAGCGGGAGAGGGGAGACCCAGTACTTC CASSWSSGRGETQYF
NA TRBJ1-1 18 TRBD1 TRBV11-2 TGTGCCAGCAGCTTAGGGTGGACAGGGGGCTTACCGAACACTGAAGCTTTCTTT CASSLGWTGGLPNTEAFF
NA TRBJ1-3 15 TRBD1 TRBV27 TGTGCCAGCAGTTCACAGGGGGCGTCTGGAAACACCATATATTTT CASSSQGASGNTIYF
NA TRBJ2-5 15 NA TRBV15 TGTGCCACCAGCAGAGATCCGGGCGGAGAAGAGACCCAGTACTTC CATSRDPGGEETQYF
few TRBJ2-3 16 NA TRBV5-1 TGCGCCAGCAGCTTGGGTCAGGGGTGGGGCACAGATACGCAGTATTTT CASSLGQGWGTDTQYF
NA TRBJ2-1 16 NA TRBV6-5 TGTGCCAGCAGTTACGTTACAACCCCTCCCATCTATGAGCAGTTCTTC CASSYVTTPPIYEQFF
few TRBJ1-2 13 NA TRBV27 TGTGCCAGCAGTTACCGGGATAAGCCCGGCTACACCTTC CASSYRDKPGYTF
NA TRBJ2-5 15 NA TRBV6-5 TGTGCCAGCAGTTACTCGGTCGGACACGGGGAGACCCAGTACTTC CASSYSVGHGETQYF
NA TRBJ2-5 15 TRBD2 TRBV7-2 TGTGCCAGCAGCCGAAAGAGCGGGAGGCAAGAGACCCAGTACTTC CASSRKSGRQETQYF
NA TRBJ2-1 15 TRBD1 TRBV30 TGTGCCTGGAGTGTGGACAGGCGACTCTACAATGAGCAGTTCTTC CAWSVDRRLYNEQFF